The source of this TCR beta chain is a study of T-cell memory formation after mild COVID-19. The study, taken as a whole, reports: The study found contracting CD4+ clones mainly in CM and EM and contracting CD8+ clones in EMRA.

MiXCR, applied by TCRdb to the 5' RACE reads, yields one record per CDR3 protein. The repertoire has 15,000 to 20,000 distinct CDR3 sequences, approximately 20% of them found once; the top ten carry approximately 56%. Concerning this clonotype itself: Its specificity is unknown.

CDR3 size: 12 residues. V dropped 5 bases and J dropped 3 bases, with 8 bases sitting between them. The V gene's germline CDR1 is KGHSH and CDR2 LQKENI. This TCR derives from a man aged 18 to 35 who had mild COVID-19 (a few samples of this study predate the infection). Cell type and time point are not known. This rearrangement joins TRBV18 to TRBJ2-7; no clear D. Sequencing was carried out using PBMCs or a T cell subset sorted from them (not recorded which). The CDR3 reads CASSTSGYEQYF. CDR3 DNA: TGTGCCAGCTCAACCTCAGGCTACGAGCAGTACTTC. Combining the CDR3 with reference TRBV18 and TRBJ2-7 gives the whole variable domain NAGVMQNPRHLVRRRGQEARLRCSPMKGHSHVYWYRQLPEEGLKFMVYLQKENIIDESGMPKERFSAEFPKEGPSILRIQQVVRGDSAAYFCASSTSGYEQYFGPGTRLTVT.